A single sample is the source of the 19 T cell receptor beta chains below, sequenced in a study of blood T cells in healthy people across ages. PCR was performed a second time for roughly 7 to 11 cycles using a sample-barcoded 5' primer and a J-beta primer mix. Each CDR3 protein gets one entry after TCRdb re-called the 5' RACE reads with MiXCR. This table holds 1.8 million or so distinct CDR3 sequences, roughly two fifths found once. Sequenced: blood. These TCRs come from a human donor in good health.

The rearrangement uses TRBV5-1 and TRBJ2-5, with 12 bases that match TRBD2. The germline V gene has CDR1 SGHRS and CDR2 YFSETQ. This CDR3 has 15 amino acids. Trimming at V came to 4 bases and at J to 4 bases, leaving 5 bases not matched to a gene. The CDR3 here is CASSHTSGGTETQYF. The CDR3 DNA reads as TGCGCCAGCAGCCATACTAGCGGGGGGACAGAGACCCAGTACTTC.

The V gene is TRBV28, the J gene TRBJ2-5; 9 bases line up with TRBD1. From germline, CDR1 is MDHEN and CDR2 SYDVKM. The CDR3 totals 17 residues. V lost 5 bases and J lost 5; bases outside the gene matches: 15. CDR3 nucleotide sequence: TGTGCCAGCAGTCCTCGAGGGAACAGGGGGCAGGGGGAGACCCAGTACTTC. This codes for CASSPRGNRGQGETQYF.

V is TRBV4-1 and J is TRBJ1-5, with D unclear. Germline V gene lookup returns CDR1 MGHRA and CDR2 YSYEKL. V lost 1 base and J lost 6, with 7 bases in between. This CDR3 contains 13 residues. The CDR3 DNA sequence: TGCGCCAGCAGCCAAGTTGGGAGTCAGCCCCAGCATTTT. Its translation is CASSQVGSQPQHF.

The chain employs TRBV19 and TRBJ2-3, with TRBD2 matching 9 bases. The trim removed 2 bases at V and 2 bases at J, leaving 5 bases unmatched. The CDR3 extends over 16 amino acids. The V gene's germline CDR1 is LNHDA and CDR2 SQIVND (reference sequence). Here the CDR3 reads CASSISASGNTDTQYF. The CDR3 DNA sequence: TGTGCCAGTAGTATAAGCGCTAGCGGGAACACAGATACGCAGTATTTT. The full variable domain, in which reference TRBV19 and TRBJ2-3 provide the parts outside the CDR3, is DGGITQSPKYLFRKEGQNVTLSCEQNLNHDAMYWYRQDPGQGLRLIYYSQIVNDFQKGDIAEGYSVSREKKESFPLTVTSAQKNPTAFYLCASSISASGNTDTQYFGPGTRLTVL.

This clonotype has just a few counts. The chain uses TRBV9 and TRBJ1-2; D call uncertain. The V gene's germline CDR1 is SGDLS and CDR2 YYNGEE. Trimming left V 4 bases short and J 3 bases short, with 13 bases between. CDR3 size: 14 residues. The CDR3 loop reads CASSPRMEHYGYTF. CDR3 DNA: TGTGCCAGCAGCCCACGCATGGAACACTATGGCTACACCTTC.

This clonotype has a handful of counts. The J gene is TRBJ2-7, the V gene TRBV4-3; maybe TRBD2 (6 bases). Germline CDR1 LGHNA, CDR2 YSLEER. The CDR3 runs 13 residues. Trimming stripped 4 bases from V and 4 bases from J, with 11 bases between. This chain's CDR3 is CASSPGREYEQYF. The CDR3, as DNA: TGCGCCAGCAGCCCCGGGAGAGAATACGAGCAGTACTTC.

The chain recombines TRBV20-1 with TRBJ2-3; no definite D call. CDR3 length: 11 residues. CDR1 is DFQATT, CDR2 SNEGSKA, per germline (reference sequence). With 7 bases removed from V and 2 bases from J, the gap between germline ends came to 7 bases. The CDR3 loop is CSVVHTDTQYF. CDR3 sequence (DNA): TGCAGTGTCGTCCACACAGATACGCAGTATTTT.

Comment on this clonotype: Germline is not matched at one junction end, which may reflect a read error. The chain carries TRBV28 and TRBJ2-1, with TRBD2 identical over 10 bases. Germline V gene data show CDR1 as MDHEN and CDR2 as SYDVKM. This CDR3 region has 14 residues. The CDR3 coding sequence is TGTGCCGGCAGTACTAGCGGGGCAAACAATGAGCAGTTCTTC. Its translation is CAGSTSGANNEQFF. The full variable domain, rest sourced from reference TRBV28 and TRBJ2-1, is DVKVTQSSRYLVKRTGEKVFLECVQDMDHENMFWYRQDPGLGLRLIYFSYDVKMKEKGDIPEGYSVSREKKERFSLILESASTNQTSMYLCAGSTSGANNEQFFGPGTRLTVL.

The gene calls are TRBV13 and TRBJ1-1; 8 bases align to TRBD1. J gave up 6 bases and V 5 bases, and 5 bases lay outside the gene matches. There are 13 residues in the CDR3. Germline CDR1 and CDR2: PRHDT and FYEKMQ (reference sequence). The CDR3 spells CASSPGTGSEAFF. The CDR3 DNA sequence: TGTGCCAGCAGCCCAGGGACAGGCTCTGAAGCTTTCTTT.

This rearrangement joins TRBV27 to TRBJ2-7; D possibly matches TRBD1 or TRBD2 (5 bases each). V lost 5 bases to trimming and J lost 0 bases, with 20 bases between them. Germline assignment: CDR1 MNHEY and CDR2 SMNVEV (reference sequence). The CDR3 has 17 residues. CDR3 amino acids: CASSPPLLEGHSYEQYF. In nucleotides, the CDR3 is TGTGCCAGCAGTCCCCCCCTCCTCGAGGGGCACTCCTACGAGCAGTACTTC.

The chain is built from TRBV4-2 and TRBJ2-1; no clear D gene. CDR1 LGHNA and CDR2 YNFKEQ come from the germline V gene. Trimming took 3 bases from V and 8 from J, leaving 11 bases between them. The CDR3 runs 13 residues. CDR3 nucleotides: TGTGCCAGCAGCCAGATTCCCGACGATGAGCAGTTCTTC. Protein: CASSQIPDDEQFF.

This clonotype was counted a single time. The CDR3, as DNA: TGTGCCAGCAGCTCGGGACGACCGACCCGTTATAGCAATCAGCCCCAGCATTTT. Translated: CASSSGRPTRYSNQPQHF. V and J are TRBV7-9 and TRBJ1-5, with D possibly TRBD1 on 5 matching bases. Germline V lookup: CDR1 SEHNR, CDR2 FQNEAQ (reference sequence). This CDR3 spans 18 amino acids. Trimming removed 4 bases from V and 0 bases from J, with 19 bases in between.

V gene TRBV20-1 combines with J gene TRBJ1-2; 7 bases line up with TRBD1. In germline, CDR1 is DFQATT, CDR2 SNEGSKA (reference sequence). J was trimmed by 3 bases and V by 8 bases; bases with no gene match: 9. The CDR3 extends over 13 amino acids. CDR3 sequence: CSSPTGFDYGYTF. The CDR3 coding sequence is TGCAGTTCCCCGACAGGGTTCGACTATGGCTACACCTTC.

This clonotype was seen a few times. J is TRBJ2-7 and V is TRBV28, with TRBD1 matching 8 bases. The V and J ends lost 4 bases and 0 bases, in that order; junction bases with no gene match: 11. Germline CDR1 reads MDHEN; CDR2 reads SYDVKM. This CDR3 region has 17 residues. The CDR3 here is CASSSTPGQALSYEQYF. The CDR3 nucleotides read TGTGCCAGCAGTTCGACTCCGGGACAGGCACTCTCCTACGAGCAGTACTTC.

The V and J genes are TRBV5-1 and TRBJ2-1, with 9 bases lining up with TRBD2. Germline lookup yields CDR1 SGHRS and CDR2 YFSETQ. V shed 7 bases, J shed 2 bases, and the junction held 4 bases outside the gene matches. The CDR3 is made up of 14 amino acids. The DNA of the CDR3 is TGCGCCAGCGCGGGAGGGGATACCTACAATGAGCAGTTCTTC. Residues: CASAGGDTYNEQFF.

CDR3 coding DNA: TGTGCCAGCAGCTTCAGGGGCGGTTTCACAGATACGCAGTATTTT. It translates to CASSFRGGFTDTQYF. This sequence joins TRBV11-2 and TRBJ2-3; possible D gene TRBD1, 6 bases. V was clipped by 3 bases and J by 2 bases, with 12 bases between them. CDR1 and CDR2 from the germline V gene are SGHAT and FQNNGV. This CDR3 has 15 residues.

Notes on this clonotype: A much larger clonotype is one base distant, so this may be a read error. The chain is built from TRBV12-3 or TRBV12-4 and TRBJ2-6, with a tentative D call TRBD1 (5 bases). The CDR3 is 16 amino acids. Trimming removed 6 bases at V and 1 base at J, with 13 bases between. The CDR3 sequence: CASRRTSLSGANVLTF. As DNA, the CDR3 is TGTGCCAGCAGACGGACAAGTCTGTCTGGGGCCAACGTCCTGACTTTC.

This chain links TRBV12-5 with TRBJ2-5; no reliable D call. The CDR3 sequence is 13 residues long. With 4 bases removed from V and 5 bases from J, the gap between germline ends came to 11 bases. The germline V gene has CDR1 LGHNT and CDR2 FRNRAP. The CDR3 nucleotides read TGTGCTAGTGGTTACAGAAATGGGGAGACCCAGTACTTC. Translating gives CASGYRNGETQYF.

The chain joins TRBV29-1 to TRBJ1-2; possibly TRBD1 for D (5 bases). Germline lookup yields CDR1 SQVTM and CDR2 ANQGSEA. Trimming left V 3 bases short and J 5 bases short, with 13 bases between. The CDR3 has 13 amino acids. Here the CDR3 DNA reads TGCAGCGTTGATAGGGGCGGAGAATATGGCTACACCTTC. Protein: CSVDRGGEYGYTF.